A selection of T cell receptor beta chains follows, all from one sample in a study of T-cell reconstitution after alpha-beta-depleted transplantation in children. TCRdb itself ran the PCR reads through MiXCR, one entry per CDR3 protein. The sample lists fewer than 750,000 distinct CDR3 sequences, about a quarter seen once, with 36% in the top ten. Sequencing was performed on PBMCs, taken before TCRalphabeta/CD19-depleted stem cell transplant. Receptor source: a boy in the first two years of life with Wiskott-Aldrich syndrome, due to receive a stem cell transplant. Both conserved end residues are part of each CDR3. D genes are given only for firm matches. The size entry is marked missing in some rows and otherwise reads once, few, many or a size class.

v_call	j_call	d_call	clone_size	cdr3_nt	cdr3_aa
TRBV29-1	TRBJ1-2	.	.	TGCAGCGTTGAAATCGGGGGCTATGGCTACACCTTC	CSVEIGGYGYTF
TRBV7-2	TRBJ2-1	.	.	TGTGCCAGCAGATTAGCGTGGAGCTCCTACAATGAGCAGTTCTTC	CASRLAWSSYNEQFF
TRBV5-1	TRBJ1-1	.	.	TGCGCCACCAGCTCAGGGGTCGTGAACACTGAAGCTTTCTTT	CATSSGVVNTEAFF
TRBV5-5	TRBJ2-3	TRBD1	few	TGTGCCAGCAGTTACGGGACAGGGACGACAGATACGCAGTATTTT	CASSYGTGTTDTQYF
TRBV28	TRBJ2-5	TRBD1	few	TGTGCCAGCACCTTACCCGGACAGGGCCAAGAGACCCAGTACTTC	CASTLPGQGQETQYF
TRBV5-1	TRBJ2-2	.	.	TGCGCCAGCAGGATTAGCGGGGAGCTGTTTTTT	CASRISGELFF
TRBV20-1	TRBJ2-1	TRBD2	few	TGCAGTGCTTTAGCGGGAACGAAAGGTAATGAGCAGTTCTTC	CSALAGTKGNEQFF
TRBV7-9	TRBJ2-7	TRBD1	.	TGTGCCAGCAGCACCTCCGGGACAGGAGTCACCTACGAGCAGTACTTC	CASSTSGTGVTYEQYF
TRBV12-3/TRBV12-4	TRBJ1-4	TRBD1	few	TGTGCCAGCAGGCCGGGACAGTATGAAAAACTGTTTTTT	CASRPGQYEKLFF
TRBV10-3	TRBJ2-1	TRBD2	few	TGTCCCATCAGTGAACTAGCGGGCGGAGGGGTTGAGCAGTTCTTC	CPISELAGGGVEQFF
TRBV27	TRBJ1-1	TRBD1	few	TGTGCCAGCAAGCCGGGACAGCTGAACACTGAAGCTTTCTTT	CASKPGQLNTEAFF
TRBV27	TRBJ1-1	.	few	TGTGCCAGCAGTTCGACCCCGGCAGCGAACACTGAAGCTTTCTTT	CASSSTPAANTEAFF
TRBV7-8	TRBJ1-5	.	.	TGTGCCAGCAGCTTATACAGGGTCTTAGAGCCCCAGCATTTT	CASSLYRVLEPQHF
TRBV5-5	TRBJ2-1	TRBD2	.	TGTGCCAGCAGCTTCCTAGCGGGAGTCTCGTACAATGAGCAGTTCTTC	CASSFLAGVSYNEQFF
TRBV9	TRBJ2-7	.	.	TGTGCCAGCAGCGTAGGTGGGGACGGGCGGGTTTCGGAGCAGTACTTC	CASSVGGDGRVSEQYF
TRBV20-1	TRBJ1-3	.	.	TGCAGTGCTGAAGACCGCAGATCTGGAAACACCATATATTTT	CSAEDRRSGNTIYF
TRBV5-1	TRBJ2-5	.	few	TGCGCCAGCAGCTTGAAACAGGTCACGGAGACCCAGTACTTC	CASSLKQVTETQYF
TRBV5-1	TRBJ2-1	.	.	TGCGCCAGCAGCTTGGGCCTCGATGAAAACAATGAGCAGTTCTTC	CASSLGLDENNEQFF
TRBV20-1	TRBJ2-1	.	.	TGCAGTGCTCATCAGGGTGGGTTTAGCAATGAGCAGTTCTTC	CSAHQGGFSNEQFF
TRBV10-3	TRBJ2-1	TRBD2	few	TGTGCCGTGGGGGGGGGCTACAATGAGCAGTTCTTC	CAVGGGYNEQFF
TRBV29-1	TRBJ2-2	.	.	TGCAGCGTTGTGGGGAAGCGGAGCACCGGGGAGCTGTTTTTT	CSVVGKRSTGELFF
TRBV7-9	TRBJ2-1	.	few	TGTGCCAGCAGCTTTGTCCTTTCCTACAATGAGCAGTTCTTC	CASSFVLSYNEQFF
TRBV2	TRBJ2-7	.	.	TGTGCCAGCAGTTACCGGGCTTTGACTTACGAGCAGTACTTC	CASSYRALTYEQYF
TRBV28	TRBJ2-1	TRBD2	.	TGTGCCAGCAGTGCGACCTCGGGACTAGCGCGCTACAATGAGCAGTTCTTC	CASSATSGLARYNEQFF
TRBV5-1	TRBJ2-3	TRBD1	few	TGCGCCAGCAGCACAGGGGGTTTCACAGATACGCAGTATTTT	CASSTGGFTDTQYF
TRBV12-3/TRBV12-4	TRBJ1-5	.	.	TGTGCCAGCAGCCCCCTCGGGAGGGGCGGTCAGCCCCAGCATTTT	CASSPLGRGGQPQHF
TRBV28	TRBJ2-3	.	few	TGTGCCAGCAGCCAAGCCCATCTTAGGAGGTCCACAGATACGCAGTATTTT	CASSQAHLRRSTDTQYF
TRBV20-1	TRBJ2-5	.	few	TGCAGTGCTAGAGAAGGGCTAGCGAGGGAGACCCAGTACTTC	CSAREGLARETQYF
TRBV28	TRBJ2-3	.	.	TGTGCCAGCAGTTTCTGGTCTAGCAAGCAGTATTTT	CASSFWSSKQYF
TRBV29-1	TRBJ2-4	.	.	TGCAGCGTTGCCCCGGCCTTAGCCAAAAACATTCAGTACTTC	CSVAPALAKNIQYF
TRBV20-1	TRBJ2-7	TRBD1	few	TGCAGTGCTTCCAGACAGGGCCCCTACGAGCAGTACTTC	CSASRQGPYEQYF
TRBV11-1	TRBJ2-7	.	.	TGTGCCAGCAGCCCACGAAGATTCTACGAGCAGTACTTC	CASSPRRFYEQYF
TRBV2	TRBJ2-7	.	.	TGTGCCACCAGTTATGGCAGGGGCATCTTCGAGCAGTACTTC	CATSYGRGIFEQYF
TRBV29-1	TRBJ2-2	TRBD1	few	TGCAGCGTGAGGGGAACCGGGACAGGGGAAGGCACCGGGGAGCTGTTTTTT	CSVRGTGTGEGTGELFF
TRBV20-1	TRBJ1-4	.	many	TGCAGTGCTCGGATTAGGACAGTATTTAATGAAAAACTGTTTTTT	CSARIRTVFNEKLFF
TRBV28	TRBJ1-5	.	.	TGTGCCAGCAGTTTAGGCATCCTGGGGTCGGGCAATCAGCCCCAGCATTTT	CASSLGILGSGNQPQHF
TRBV5-1	TRBJ2-4	TRBD1	.	TGCGCCAGCAGCTTGCAAGGGACAGATCTCCTGTTAGCCAAAAACATTCAGTACTTC	CASSLQGTDLLLAKNIQYF
TRBV7-6	TRBJ1-6	.	.	TGTGCCAGCAGCTTTGGTTATAATTCACCCCTCCACTTT	CASSFGYNSPLHF
TRBV5-1	TRBJ2-1	.	.	TGCGCCAGCAGCTTGGCCATTGGCAATGAGCAGTTCTTC	CASSLAIGNEQFF
TRBV4-1	TRBJ1-5	TRBD1	.	TGCGCCAGCAGCTCGGAACAGGGGGCGGGCAATCAGCCCCAGCATTTT	CASSSEQGAGNQPQHF
TRBV12-3/TRBV12-4	TRBJ2-3	.	few	TGTGCCAGCAGTTTTAAGGCTAGTAAGGGTACGCAGTATTTT	CASSFKASKGTQYF
TRBV28	TRBJ1-2	.	.	TGTGCCAGCAGTTTAATGGGCTTCACGGTTGGCTACACCTTC	CASSLMGFTVGYTF
TRBV5-1	TRBJ2-7	.	.	TGCGCCAGCAGCTTGGGTGCTTCAGGGGTAGGACGCTCCTACGAGCAGTACTTC	CASSLGASGVGRSYEQYF
TRBV19	TRBJ2-1	.	few	TGTGCCAGTAGTATGGGGGCGGCTTACAATGAGCAGTTCTTC	CASSMGAAYNEQFF
TRBV5-1	TRBJ2-1	.	.	TGCGCCAGTTCGCGGCTTTATGAGCAGTTCTTC	CASSRLYEQFF
TRBV20-1	TRBJ2-7	.	.	TGCAGTGCTAGAGATTCGAGGGCGTGGAACGAGCAGTACTTC	CSARDSRAWNEQYF
TRBV4-1	TRBJ2-1	.	few	TGCGCCAGCAGCCAGCTCCAGGGGGGCTCCTACAATGAGCAGTTCTTC	CASSQLQGGSYNEQFF
TRBV7-9	TRBJ2-2	TRBD2	.	TGTGCCAGCAGCTCACCAGCGGGAGTCACCGGGGAGCTGTTTTTT	CASSSPAGVTGELFF
TRBV2	TRBJ1-6	.	few	TGTGCCAGCAATGAGGTTCGCTATTCACCCCTCCACTTT	CASNEVRYSPLHF
TRBV6-1	TRBJ1-2	TRBD1	.	TGTGCCAGCAAATACCGGGACAGGGATCGGTCTTGCTATGGCTACACCTTC	CASKYRDRDRSCYGYTF
TRBV18	TRBJ1-1	.	few	TGTGCCAGCTCCCGGACCCAGGTCACTGAAGCTTTCTTT	CASSRTQVTEAFF
TRBV5-1	TRBJ2-3	.	few	TGCGCCAGCAGCTTGGAGCACAGCCGCACAGATACGCAGTATTTT	CASSLEHSRTDTQYF
TRBV5-1	TRBJ1-5	.	.	TGCGCCAGCAGCTTGGAGTCGAGTCAGCCCCAGCATTTT	CASSLESSQPQHF
TRBV5-1	TRBJ2-1	TRBD2	.	TGCGCCAGCAGCTTGGCCATCGTAGCGGGAGGTGATGAGCAGTTCTTC	CASSLAIVAGGDEQFF
TRBV4-1	TRBJ1-2	.	.	TGCGCCAGCAGCCAAGATCTCGGACACAGAGCTAACTATGGCTACACCTTC	CASSQDLGHRANYGYTF
TRBV9	TRBJ2-1	TRBD2	.	TGTGCCAGCAGCGGAGATGCGGGACTAGCGGGGGAGGAGCAGTTCTTC	CASSGDAGLAGEEQFF
TRBV15	TRBJ2-1	.	few	TGTGCCACCAGCAGAGAACCCAAGACCAATGAGCAGTTCTTC	CATSREPKTNEQFF